This T cell receptor (beta chain) derives from a study of regulatory T cells in long-lasting Graves disease. Study background: Persistent Graves' disease required over 5 years of antithyroid drugs and positive TSH receptor antibodies.

Study-level findings and limits: The persistent group shared roughly 2,700 public clonotypes, more than the approximately 1,000 shared by new patients.

Sequencing libraries for TCR beta were prepared with iRepertoire HTBI primers and Arm-PCR of CDR3 regions. Each CDR3 protein gets one entry after TCRdb re-called the multiplex PCR reads with MiXCR. The data contain fewer than 450,000 distinct CDR3 sequences, 20% to 25% of them seen just once; the ten biggest clones take up under 25%. The CDR3 runs to 17 residues. Deletions cut 0 bases from V and 0 bases from J, with 12 bases between. Germline CDR1 reads MNHEY; CDR2 reads SVGAGI. With regard to this clonotype: What it binds is not known.

Described time point: persistent/refractory GD, antithyroid drugs over 5 years with positive TRAb. There was RNA extracted from PBMCs, and the TCR library was made from it. The rearrangement uses TRBV6-5 and TRBJ1-5; no reliable D call. Source: peripheral blood mononuclear cells (PBMCs), taken when the disease was refractory, from a patient treated with antithyroid drugs. This receptor was taken from a female donor with Graves disease. The CDR3 here is CASSYSAGQPSNQPQHF. CDR3 nucleotide sequence: TGTGCCAGCAGTTACTCCGCTGGGCAGCCTAGCAATCAGCCCCAGCATTTT.